The 32 T cell receptor beta chains listed next were all sequenced from one sample in a study of T-cell memory formation after mild COVID-19. MiXCR, run by TCRdb on the 5' RACE reads, gives a single entry per CDR3 protein. The table includes 450,000 or so distinct CDR3 sequences, about 20% detected once. Sequenced sample: PBMCs or a T cell subset sorted from them (not recorded which). These receptors were collected from an adult woman who had mild COVID-19 (a few samples of this study predate the infection). Cell type and time point are not known.

This clonotype was recorded at least ten times. The CDR3 loop reads CASSLGRTVRGSSPLHF. The CDR3, as DNA: TGCGCCAGCAGCCTCGGTCGGACAGTCCGTGGAAGTTCACCCCTCCACTTT. The chain couples TRBV4-1 to TRBJ1-6; perhaps TRBD1 as D (6 bases). The CDR3 extends over 17 amino acids. V was clipped by 4 bases and J by 9 bases, with 22 bases between them. Germline-derived CDR1 and CDR2 are MGHRA and YSYEKL.

This chain links TRBV7-2 with TRBJ2-5; D perhaps matches TRBD1 (7 bases). The CDR3 contains 11 residues. The V and J ends lost 5 bases and 9 bases respectively, with 10 bases between them. The V gene's germline CDR1 is SGHTA and CDR2 FQGNSA. The CDR3: CASSQGGPQYF. The CDR3 nucleotides read TGTGCCAGCAGCCAGGGGGGTCCCCAGTACTTC.

This clonotype was found a few times. CDR3 nucleotides: TGTGCCAGCAGCTACAGCCCCTCCTACAATGAGCAGTTCTTC. As protein: CASSYSPSYNEQFF. The J gene is TRBJ2-1, the V gene TRBV7-2, with D uncertain. Trimming stripped 4 bases from V and 0 bases from J, with 7 bases between. CDR3 length: 14 amino acids. Germline CDR1 and CDR2: SGHTA and FQGNSA. Full variable domain (outside the CDR3, taken from reference TRBV7-2 and TRBJ2-1): GAGVSQSPSNKVTEKGKDVELRCDPISGHTALYWYRQSLGQGLEFLIYFQGNSAPDKSGLPSDRFSAERTGGSVSTLTIQRTQQEDSAVYLCASSYSPSYNEQFFGPGTRLTVL.

The rearrangement joins TRBV5-1 to TRBJ2-2; D may be TRBD1 or TRBD2 (5 bases each). CDR1 is SGHRS, CDR2 YFSETQ, per germline. Trimming took 4 bases from V and 5 from J, leaving 15 bases between them. This CDR3 region has 15 residues. Here the CDR3 DNA reads TGCGCCAGCAGCGACGGGGCCTCGAGGACCGGGGAGCTGTTTTTT. Protein sequence: CASSDGASRTGELFF.

The sample holds a few counts of this clonotype. This chain uses TRBV6-1 with TRBJ1-6; D might be TRBD1 (5 bases). The CDR3 sequence is 17 residues long. With 4 bases removed from V and 4 bases from J, the gap between germline ends came to 17 bases. CDR1 and CDR2 from the germline V gene are MNHNS and SASEGT. The CDR3 coding sequence is TGTGCCAGCAGTGGATCCTCCTGGGACGCTTATAATTCACCCCTCCACTTT. Translated: CASSGSSWDAYNSPLHF.

The V call is TRBV5-1, the J call TRBJ2-7, with D tentatively TRBD2 (5 bases). Germline V CDR1 and CDR2: SGHRS, YFSETQ. With 2 bases removed from V and 2 bases from J, the gap between germline ends came to 14 bases. There are 15 residues in the CDR3. The CDR3 DNA follows: TGCGCCAGCAGCTTCACTTCGGGAAGTACCTACGAGCAGTACTTC. Protein sequence: CASSFTSGSTYEQYF. Looking up the rest from reference TRBV5-1 and TRBJ2-7 gives the full variable domain: KAGVTQTPRYLIKTRGQQVTLSCSPISGHRSVSWYQQTPGQGLQFLFEYFSETQRNKGNFPGRFSGRQFSNSRSEMNVSTLELGDSALYLCASSFTSGSTYEQYFGPGTRLTVT.

The V and J genes are TRBV12-3 or TRBV12-4 and TRBJ2-1, with D perhaps TRBD1 (6 bases). The V end lost 5 bases, the J end lost 0 bases, and 11 bases lay between the germline ends. The CDR3 has 15 residues. In nucleotides, the CDR3 is TGTGCCAGCAGTACACAGGGTAGCTCCTACAATGAGCAGTTCTTC. This sequence encodes CASSTQGSSYNEQFF.

The chain carries TRBV29-1 and TRBJ2-3; D is perhaps TRBD1 (5 bases). The CDR3 spans 14 residues. V lost 4 bases to trimming and J lost 4 bases, with 15 bases between them. The V gene's germline CDR1 is SQVTM and CDR2 ANQGSEA. The CDR3 sequence is CSVGRVISSDTQYF. In DNA form, the CDR3 reads TGCAGCGTTGGCAGGGTCATATCATCAGATACGCAGTATTTT.

This clonotype was counted only a few times. The V and J genes are TRBV3-1 and TRBJ2-3, with D possibly being TRBD1 or TRBD2 (5 bases each). Germline CDR1 reads LGHDT; CDR2 reads YNNKEL (reference sequence). The germline V and J ends were trimmed by 3 bases and 0 bases, with 7 bases remaining between them. The CDR3 has 14 residues. This chain's CDR3 is CASSHRDSTDTQYF. CDR3 nucleotides: TGTGCCAGCAGCCACCGGGACAGCACAGATACGCAGTATTTT.

This chain's CDR3 is CASSPRGYSNQPQHF. The CDR3 bases are TGTGCCAGCAGCCCCAGGGGTTATAGCAATCAGCCCCAGCATTTT. The chain has TRBV27 and TRBJ1-5, with a weak D call TRBD1 (6 bases). CDR3 length equals 15 residues. Looked up from germline, CDR1 is MNHEY and CDR2 is SMNVEV (reference sequence). The germline V and J ends were trimmed by 6 bases and 0 bases, with 12 bases remaining between them.

The chain links TRBV19 to TRBJ2-2; no definite D call. V dropped 2 bases and J dropped 3 bases, with 7 bases sitting between them. Germline CDR1 and CDR2: LNHDA and SQIVND (reference sequence). The CDR3 is 14 residues long. This chain's CDR3 is CASSITEYTGELFF. As DNA, the CDR3 is TGTGCCAGTAGTATAACAGAGTACACCGGGGAGCTGTTTTTT.

This clonotype was counted a few times. J is TRBJ1-1 and V is TRBV5-1; perhaps TRBD1 as D (6 bases). Germline V gene sequence: CDR1 SGHRS, CDR2 YFSETQ. The germline V and J ends were trimmed by 0 bases and 0 bases, with 12 bases remaining between them. The CDR3 runs to 16 residues. CDR3 in amino acids: CASSLATGNMNTEAFF. In nucleotides, the CDR3 is TGCGCCAGCAGCTTGGCGACAGGAAACATGAACACTGAAGCTTTCTTT.

The chain has TRBV12-3 or TRBV12-4 and TRBJ2-5, with 14 bases matching TRBD2. J gave up 6 bases and V 6 bases, and 9 bases lay outside the gene matches. The CDR3 covers 16 residues. The CDR3 loop reads CASSPGTSGGGKTQYF. DNA of the CDR3: TGTGCCAGCAGCCCAGGGACTAGCGGGGGTGGGAAGACCCAGTACTTC.

The chain joins TRBV29-1 to TRBJ2-5; 12 bases align to TRBD2. The CDR3 covers 15 residues. The J segment lost 1 base and the V segment lost 7 bases, leaving 7 bases of the junction unmatched. CDR1 SQVTM and CDR2 ANQGSEA come from the germline V gene. CDR3 nucleotides: TGCAGCGCTGTAGGACTAGCGGGGATCCAAGAGACCCAGTACTTC. Its translation: CSAVGLAGIQETQYF.

V gene TRBV28 combines with J gene TRBJ1-4, with 10 bases fitting TRBD1. CDR1 and CDR2 (germline): MDHEN, SYDVKM. V dropped 2 bases and J dropped 9; count of bases not matched to a gene: 9. CDR3 length: 16 amino acids. CDR3 sequence: CASSLLPGQGSKKLFF. The CDR3 region has the DNA TGTGCCAGCAGTTTACTACCGGGACAGGGGAGTAAAAAACTGTTTTTT.

This clonotype was seen only a few times. The CDR3 is CATSGGPQGRHEQYF. The CDR3 coding sequence is TGTGCCACCAGTGGAGGTCCCCAGGGGAGGCACGAGCAGTACTTC. This rearrangement joins TRBV24-1 to TRBJ2-7, with D possibly being TRBD1 or TRBD2 (6 bases each). V lost 5 bases, J lost 5 bases, and 18 bases lay in between. Germline V gene lookup returns CDR1 KGHDR and CDR2 SFDVKD. This CDR3 region has 15 residues.

In this sample, this clonotype turned up a few times. The rearrangement links TRBV24-1 to TRBJ1-4; TRBD1 aligns across 8 bases. The length of the CDR3 is 16 residues. V dropped 4 bases and J dropped 10; count of bases not matched to a gene: 13. Germline V gene sequence: CDR1 KGHDR, CDR2 SFDVKD. The CDR3 coding sequence is TGTGCCACCAGTGACAATCCAGGACAGGGAGGCGGAAAACTGTTTTTT. Translating gives CATSDNPGQGGGKLFF.

This clonotype was detected only a few times. The V and J genes are TRBV4-2 and TRBJ2-1; D remains ambiguous. Trimming left V 0 bases short and J 8 bases short, with 14 bases between. Germline CDR1 LGHNA, CDR2 YNFKEQ. The CDR3 is 15 amino acids. The CDR3 sequence: CASSQEVASVDEQFF. The CDR3 nucleotides read TGTGCCAGCAGCCAAGAGGTCGCCTCTGTGGATGAGCAGTTCTTC.

The rearrangement joins TRBV29-1 to TRBJ1-1, with a weak D call TRBD1 (5 bases). V was clipped by 5 bases and J by 1 base, with 11 bases between them. In germline, CDR1 is SQVTM, CDR2 ANQGSEA. The CDR3 has 13 residues. The CDR3: CSVRDGPNTEAFF. The CDR3 DNA reads TGCAGCGTTAGGGACGGACCGAACACTGAAGCTTTCTTT.

The table lists this clonotype with a few counts. This chain links TRBV12-3 or TRBV12-4 with TRBJ2-2; no definite D call. The CDR3 spans 14 residues. V was shortened by 1 base and J by 7 bases, with 10 bases between the two germline ends. The CDR3 coding sequence is TGTGCCAGCAGTTTAGAGGGTTGGGGCGGGGAGCTGTTTTTT. It codes for CASSLEGWGGELFF.

This chain links TRBV5-1 with TRBJ2-1; TRBD2 matches at 7 bases. The length of the CDR3 is 14 residues. Trimming at V came to 4 bases and at J to 8 bases, leaving 9 bases not matched to a gene. Germline assignment: CDR1 SGHRS and CDR2 YFSETQ. Here the CDR3 reads CASSTRLAFDEQFF. The CDR3 DNA reads TGCGCCAGCAGCACTCGACTAGCTTTCGATGAGCAGTTCTTC.

V gene TRBV9 combines with J gene TRBJ1-1; D possibly corresponds to TRBD1 (6 bases). V lost 2 bases to trimming and J lost 6 bases, with 14 bases between them. The V gene's germline CDR1 is SGDLS and CDR2 YYNGEE. This CDR3 has 14 amino acids. This CDR3 reads CASSVGTRGAEAFF. The CDR3 DNA is TGTGCCAGCAGCGTCGGGACGAGGGGGGCTGAAGCTTTCTTT.

This clonotype was recorded many times. V and J are TRBV4-1 and TRBJ2-7; tentative D call: TRBD1 (5 bases). V was trimmed by 0 bases and J by 9 bases, leaving 18 bases between them. The germline gives CDR1 MGHRA, CDR2 YSYEKL. The CDR3 consists of 15 residues. CDR3 sequence (DNA): TGCGCCAGCAGCCAAGATCCCAGGGCCCTCCACGGGCAGTACTTC. Its translation is CASSQDPRALHGQYF.

A few counts support this clonotype. V and J are TRBV5-1 and TRBJ2-7; TRBD1 aligns across 11 bases. The V gene end was trimmed by 0 bases and the J gene end by 5 bases; junction bases not matched to a gene: 7. CDR3 length: 16 amino acids. Germline CDR1 is SGHRS and CDR2 is YFSETQ. The CDR3 protein is CASSLDLGQGAHEQYF. CDR3 sequence (DNA): TGCGCCAGCAGCTTGGACCTTGGACAGGGGGCTCACGAGCAGTACTTC.

This clonotype has a single count. J is TRBJ2-3 and V is TRBV6-5; 9 bases agree with TRBD2. CDR1 and CDR2 (germline): MNHEY, SVGAGI. Germline trimming cut 5 bases from V and 2 bases from J; bases unmatched to any gene: 8. The CDR3 consists of 16 residues. The CDR3 here is CASSPISGGDTDTQYF. The CDR3 DNA reads as TGTGCCAGCAGTCCTATTAGCGGGGGAGACACAGATACGCAGTATTTT.

The chain carries TRBV29-1 and TRBJ2-3; 9 bases are shared with TRBD2. Germline V CDR1 and CDR2: SQVTM, ANQGSEA. The CDR3 has 13 amino acids. Trimming took 6 bases from V and 5 from J; bases not matched to a gene: 6. Here the CDR3 reads CSVDSGRQDTQYF. Here the CDR3 DNA reads TGCAGCGTCGATAGCGGGAGACAAGATACGCAGTATTTT.

This clonotype was observed a handful of times. The rearrangement links TRBV5-4 to TRBJ2-1; 11 nucleotides agree with TRBD2. With V trimmed by 5 bases and J by 2 bases, 6 bases remained unmatched. This CDR3 contains 16 residues. Germline loops: CDR1 SGHNT, CDR2 YYREEE (reference sequence). The CDR3 sequence is CASSPPSGRPYNEQFF. The DNA for the CDR3 is TGTGCCAGCAGTCCTCCTAGCGGGAGGCCCTACAATGAGCAGTTCTTC. Combining the CDR3 with reference TRBV5-4 and TRBJ2-1 gives the whole variable domain ETGVTQSPTHLIKTRGQQVTLRCSSQSGHNTVSWYQQALGQGPQFIFQYYREEENGRGNFPPRFSGLQFPNYSSELNVNALELDDSALYLCASSPPSGRPYNEQFFGPGTRLTVL.

V usage is TRBV4-2 and J usage is TRBJ2-1; D is perhaps TRBD1 (6 bases). V dropped 0 bases and J dropped 2 bases, with 8 bases sitting between them. Germline CDR1 and CDR2: LGHNA and YNFKEQ. The CDR3 totals 15 residues. The DNA of the CDR3 is TGTGCCAGCAGCCAAGACAGGGGTCCCTACAATGAGCAGTTCTTC. Its protein is CASSQDRGPYNEQFF.

The chain has TRBV7-9 and TRBJ2-7; 8 nucleotides align to TRBD2. CDR3 size: 15 residues. Losses at the gene ends were 2 bases for V and 0 bases for J; bases not matched to a gene: 3. Germline CDR1 is SEHNR and CDR2 is FQNEAQ (reference sequence). The CDR3 region has the DNA TGTGCCAGCAGCTTAACTAGCGGATTCTCCTACGAGCAGTACTTC. This sequence encodes CASSLTSGFSYEQYF.

This clonotype was seen ten or more times. The V gene is TRBV20-1, the J gene TRBJ2-1; D perhaps matches TRBD1 (6 bases). Germline values: CDR1 DFQATT, CDR2 SNEGSKA (reference sequence). The V end lost 4 bases, the J end lost 4 bases, and 14 bases lay between the germline ends. CDR3 length equals 14 residues. The CDR3 DNA reads TGCAGTGCTACCGACAGGACGGCATACAATGAGCAGTTCTTC. Translation: CSATDRTAYNEQFF.

The chain has TRBV29-1 and TRBJ1-4, with 7 bases that match TRBD1. The CDR3 contains 13 residues. Germline CDR1 and CDR2: SQVTM and ANQGSEA. Trimming took 5 bases from V and 7 from J; bases not matched to a gene: 7. CDR3 residues: CSVFEQGREKLFF. CDR3 nucleotides: TGCAGCGTTTTCGAACAGGGGCGTGAAAAACTGTTTTTT.

V gene TRBV14 combines with J gene TRBJ1-4; D unresolved. There are 20 residues in the CDR3. Trimming pared 0 bases from V and 6 bases from J, leaving 26 bases between. Germline V gives CDR1 SGHDN, CDR2 FVKESK. CDR3 DNA sequence: TGTGCCAGCAGCCAAGATCGAAAGATCGAAACTGGATACCCGGATGAAAAACTGTTTTTT. Translation: CASSQDRKIETGYPDEKLFF.